The 21 T cell receptor beta chains listed next were all sequenced from one sample in a study of early T cells in non-severe SARS-CoV-2 infection. TCRdb recomputed calls from the 5' RACE reads with MiXCR, one row per CDR3 protein. Of about 48,000 distinct CDR3 sequences detected, around 10% appear once; the ten largest clones hold about 7.7%. Specimen: whole blood. The receptor source for this set is an adult who was a healthcare worker with PCR-confirmed SARS-CoV-2 infection or an uninfected control (not recorded which).

DNA of the CDR3: TGTGCCAGCAGCTCAGCAGGGTCTTCAGACGAGCAGTACTTC. Its translation is CASSSAGSSDEQYF. The chain has TRBV5-5 and TRBJ2-7; possible D gene TRBD1, 5 bases. CDR1 SGHKS and CDR2 YYEKEE come from the germline V gene (reference sequence). The CDR3 consists of 14 residues. With 3 bases removed from V and 5 bases from J, the gap between germline ends came to 15 bases.

The V call is TRBV30, the J call TRBJ1-4; D perhaps matches TRBD1 (6 bases). Trimming shortened V by 4 bases and J by 5 bases, and 14 bases separated the two germline ends. Per germline, CDR1 GTSNPN and CDR2 SVGIG (reference sequence). This CDR3 spans 14 amino acids. The CDR3 protein is CAWNIGQQNEKLFF. As DNA, the CDR3 is TGTGCCTGGAACATTGGACAGCAGAATGAAAAACTGTTTTTT.

This clonotype occurred a few times. CDR3: CSARDRREAGGTDTQYF. The CDR3 coding sequence is TGCAGTGCTAGAGATCGTAGGGAGGCGGGAGGCACAGATACGCAGTATTTT. The V call is TRBV20-1, the J call TRBJ2-3; 7 positions agree with TRBD2. Unmatched junction bases numbered 10, after V lost 0 bases and J lost 1 base. The germline gives CDR1 DFQATT, CDR2 SNEGSKA (reference sequence). The CDR3 length is 17 residues.

This clonotype was seen repeatedly, ten times or more. V is TRBV28 and J is TRBJ1-1; D remains ambiguous. CDR3 length equals 17 residues. Germline values: CDR1 MDHEN, CDR2 SYDVKM. The ends were cut back, 5 bases at V and 0 bases at J, with 19 bases in the middle. Written as DNA, the CDR3 is TGTGCCAGCAGTCTCTACCGCCCCCGACACATGAACACTGAAGCTTTCTTT. Amino acid sequence: CASSLYRPRHMNTEAFF.

The chain employs TRBV27 and TRBJ2-1, with 7 bases matching TRBD1. The V segment lost 5 bases and the J segment 1 base; nucleotides outside the gene matches: 5. Germline lookup yields CDR1 MNHEY and CDR2 SMNVEV (reference sequence). This CDR3 spans 15 amino acids. The CDR3 DNA reads TGTGCCAGCAGTATACGACAGGGTTCCTACAATGAGCAGTTCTTC. Translated: CASSIRQGSYNEQFF.

This clonotype appeared a few times. The chain recombines TRBV7-9 with TRBJ1-1; 8 bases map to TRBD1. CDR1 is SEHNR, CDR2 FQNEAQ, per germline (reference sequence). The CDR3 sequence is 16 residues long. J gave up 5 bases and V 10 bases, and 18 bases lay outside the gene matches. For the CDR3, the DNA is TGTGCCACTCCGCCGCAGGGGGCGAAAAGTATTACTGAAGCTTTCTTT. As protein: CATPPQGAKSITEAFF.

V usage is TRBV29-1 and J usage is TRBJ1-1, with D perhaps matching TRBD1 (5 bases). The CDR3 covers 13 residues. Germline lookup yields CDR1 SQVTM and CDR2 ANQGSEA. CDR3 sequence (DNA): TGCAGGGGGACGAGTGGGGATCGGACTGAAGCTTTCTTT. Translation gives CRGTSGDRTEAFF.

This clonotype was counted a few times. V usage is TRBV7-6 and J usage is TRBJ2-4; 9 nucleotides match TRBD2. V lost 1 base to trimming and J lost 4 bases; unmatched junction nucleotides: 8. The CDR3 runs to 17 residues. CDR1 and CDR2 (germline): SGHVS, FNYEAQ. The CDR3, as DNA: TGTGCCAGCAGCTTAGAGGGAAGCGGGAGGCCGAAAAACATTCAGTACTTC. Protein: CASSLEGSGRPKNIQYF.

In its sample, this clonotype was seen many times. This chain connects TRBV7-9 to TRBJ1-6; D possibly corresponds to TRBD1 (6 bases). The germline V and J ends were trimmed by 5 bases and 10 bases, with 15 bases remaining between them. The CDR3 consists of 14 residues. Germline assignment: CDR1 SEHNR and CDR2 FQNEAQ (reference sequence). The CDR3 spells CASSLLQGLSPLHF. The CDR3 DNA reads TGTGCCAGCAGCCTACTACAGGGTTTATCACCCCTCCACTTT.

The CDR3: CASSKRTKREGPDTQYF. Here the CDR3 DNA reads TGTGCCAGCAGCAAAAGAACGAAGCGGGAGGGTCCAGATACGCAGTATTTT. The rearrangement joins TRBV21-1 to TRBJ2-3; TRBD2, the D gene given by the table, was not confirmed from the DNA. TRBV21-1 is designated a pseudogene. There are 17 residues in the CDR3.

Ten or more counts support this clonotype. The V call is TRBV6-6, the J call TRBJ2-7, with TRBD2 identical over 8 bases. The V segment lost 8 bases and the J segment 4 bases; nucleotides outside the gene matches: 4. This CDR3 has 12 amino acids. Germline loops: CDR1 MNHNY, CDR2 SVGAGI (reference sequence). CDR3: CASFSGRYEQYF. CDR3 nucleotides: TGTGCCAGCTTCAGCGGGAGATACGAGCAGTACTTC.

Worth noting for this clonotype: The CDR3 end shows no conserved phenylalanine or tryptophan, and so a read error is likely. The chain links TRBV6-5 to TRBJ2-1; 8 nucleotides line up with TRBD2. From germline, CDR1 is MNHEY and CDR2 SVGAGI. The CDR3 is 15 residues long. The J segment lost 4 bases and the V segment lost 6 bases, leaving 8 bases of the junction unmatched. The CDR3 coding sequence is TGTGCCAGCAGAATAGCGGGAACTTCTTACAATGAGCAGTTCCTC. It is translated as CASRIAGTSYNEQFL.

The V and J genes are TRBV3-1 and TRBJ1-1; TRBD1 is a possible D gene (5 bases). V shed 5 bases and J shed 11 bases, with 15 bases lying between them. The germline V gene has CDR1 LGHDT and CDR2 YNNKEL (reference sequence). CDR3 length: 12 amino acids. CDR3 sequence: CASSFTGGWAFF. The CDR3 nucleotides are TGTGCCAGCAGCTTTACAGGAGGATGGGCTTTCTTT.

In this sample, this clonotype turned up many times. The chain combines TRBV5-1 with TRBJ2-5; maybe TRBD2 (6 bases). Trimming took off 4 bases at V and 1 base at J, with 11 bases between the two ends. The CDR3 consists of 14 residues. Germline V lookup: CDR1 SGHRS, CDR2 YFSETQ. The CDR3 bases are TGCGCCAGCAGCCCCGGGACTTCCCAAGAGACCCAGTACTTC. Its protein product is CASSPGTSQETQYF.

This chain links TRBV3-1 with TRBJ2-7; TRBD2 is a possible D gene (5 bases). CDR1 and CDR2 from the germline V gene are LGHDT and YNNKEL (reference sequence). The CDR3 extends over 17 amino acids. Deletions cut 0 bases from V and 5 bases from J, with 20 bases between. The CDR3: CASSQEIDPRVADEQYF. The CDR3 nucleotides are TGTGCCAGCAGCCAAGAAATCGACCCGCGGGTTGCTGACGAGCAGTACTTC.

This clonotype came up a few times. V and J are TRBV7-8 and TRBJ2-7; D uncertain. There are 14 residues in the CDR3. Trimming stripped 0 bases from V and 2 bases from J, with 8 bases between. Germline lookup yields CDR1 SGHVS and CDR2 FQNEAQ. The CDR3 DNA reads TGTGCCAGCAGCTTAGCGCCATCTGCCTACGAGCAGTACTTC. It encodes CASSLAPSAYEQYF.

This clonotype was recorded at least ten times. The gene calls are TRBV7-9 and TRBJ1-2; D gene unclear. From germline, CDR1 is SEHNR and CDR2 FQNEAQ (reference sequence). V lost 1 base to trimming and J lost 0 bases, with 12 bases between them. The CDR3 extends over 16 amino acids. This chain's CDR3 is CASSLGWRQTNYGYTF. The CDR3 DNA is TGTGCCAGCAGCTTAGGATGGCGTCAGACTAACTATGGCTACACCTTC.

Only a few counts were recorded for this clonotype. The V and J genes are TRBV4-2 and TRBJ2-7; D remains ambiguous. Trimming removed 0 bases at V and 2 bases at J, with 11 bases between. CDR3 size: 15 residues. Per the germline V gene, CDR1 is LGHNA and CDR2 is YNFKEQ. The chain's CDR3 is CASSQERALTYEQYF. The CDR3 DNA is TGTGCCAGCAGCCAAGAAAGGGCACTAACCTACGAGCAGTACTTC.

This clonotype has at least ten counts. V is TRBV11-2 and J is TRBJ2-1; no clear D. The CDR3 contains 14 residues. V lost 4 bases, J lost 6 bases, and 13 bases lay in between. Germline CDR1 is SGHAT and CDR2 is FQNNGV. The CDR3 reads CASSSGRRLNEQFF. The CDR3 nucleotides are TGTGCCAGCAGCTCCGGTCGGCGCCTCAATGAGCAGTTCTTC.

The rearrangement links TRBV4-1 to TRBJ2-1, with 15 bases identical to TRBD2. The J segment lost 8 bases and the V segment lost 4 bases, leaving 6 bases of the junction unmatched. Germline V gene lookup returns CDR1 MGHRA and CDR2 YSYEKL. The CDR3 loop spans 16 amino acids. The CDR3 spells CASSPKGLAGGYEQFF. CDR3 coding DNA: TGCGCCAGCAGCCCCAAAGGACTAGCGGGAGGGTATGAGCAGTTCTTC.

In this sample, this clonotype turned up many times. The CDR3 nucleotides read TGTGCCAGCAGTAAACAGGGGGCTACTGAAGCTTTCTTT. Protein sequence: CASSKQGATEAFF. This chain connects TRBV12-3 or TRBV12-4 to TRBJ1-1, with 9 positions matching TRBD1. CDR3 length: 13 amino acids. Unmatched junction bases numbered 3, after V lost 5 bases and J lost 5 bases.